The present entry profiles one T cell receptor (beta chain) with its context. Ages ranged from roughly 18 to 95 years, with residence in approximately 23 US areas. In the authors' workflow: Reference gene primer amplification gave estimated nucleated cell counts. Using immunoSEQ multiplex PCR, the repertoire was profiled, and TCRdb retains in-frame clones only, with some absent. V, J and clone size are those of that table, while D and trimming were read from the DNA. This sample has around 340,000 clones, with about 88% found just once. In germline, CDR1 is LNHDA, CDR2 SQIVND (reference sequence). Trimming shortened V by 7 bases and J by 6 bases, and 10 bases separated the two germline ends. CDR3 size: 12 residues. This sample is drawn from a study of blood T cell repertoires in COVID-19. Study as a whole: Whether acute or convalescent, the COVID-19 samples came from the United States, Italy and Spain.

Sequenced: PBMCs or T cells enriched from blood (not recorded which). This receptor was identified in a woman aged 25 to 39 who had been exposed to COVID-19. The chain uses TRBV19 and TRBJ1-5; no definite D call. The CDR3 DNA reads as TGTGCCAGTAATTTTCTGTCTCAGCCCCAGCATTTT. Residues: CASNFLSQPQHF. Using reference TRBV19 and TRBJ1-5 for the parts outside the CDR3, the full variable domain is DGGITQSPKYLFRKEGQNVTLSCEQNLNHDAMYWYRQDPGQGLRLIYYSQIVNDFQKGDIAEGYSVSREKKESFPLTVTSAQKNPTAFYLCASNFLSQPQHFGDGTRLSIL.